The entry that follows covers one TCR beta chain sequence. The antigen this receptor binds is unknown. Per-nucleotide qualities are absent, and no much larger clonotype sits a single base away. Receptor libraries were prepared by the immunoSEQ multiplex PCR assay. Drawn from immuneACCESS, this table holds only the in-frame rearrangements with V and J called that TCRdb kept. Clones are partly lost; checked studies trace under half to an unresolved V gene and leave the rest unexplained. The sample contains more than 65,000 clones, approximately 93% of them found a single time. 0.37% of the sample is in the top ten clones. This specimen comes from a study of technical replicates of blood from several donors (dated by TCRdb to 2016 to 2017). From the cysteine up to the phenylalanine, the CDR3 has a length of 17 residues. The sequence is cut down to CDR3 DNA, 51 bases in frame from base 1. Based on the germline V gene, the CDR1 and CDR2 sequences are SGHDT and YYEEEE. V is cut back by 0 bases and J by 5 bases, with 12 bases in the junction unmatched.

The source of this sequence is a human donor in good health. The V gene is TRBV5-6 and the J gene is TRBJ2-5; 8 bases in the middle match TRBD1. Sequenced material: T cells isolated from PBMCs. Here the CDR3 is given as CASSLVGQALMKETQYF. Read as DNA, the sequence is TGTGCCAGCAGCTTGGTGGGACAGGCCTTGATGAAGGAGACCCAGTACTTC.